This is a list of T cell receptor beta chains from one sample in a study of blood T cell repertoires in COVID-19. TCRdb's table, derived via immunoSEQ multiplex PCR, lists solely in-frame clones and lacks some. The sample holds about 310,000 clones, approximately 89% seen once. Specimen: peripheral blood. These receptors were obtained from a woman in her forties or fifties who had recovered from COVID-19. Both conserved end residues are part of each CDR3. The D gene is left open where the match is weak. Rows may omit the clone size; those that give it use once, few, many or a size class.

d_call,v_call,clone_size,j_call,cdr3_nt,cdr3_aa
TRBD1,TRBV27,-,TRBJ2-1,TGTGCCAGCAGTTTATCGGCGACAGGGATCGGTGAGCAGTTCTTC,CASSLSATGIGEQFF
-,TRBV28,once,TRBJ1-3,TGTGCCAGCAGTTTAAGGGGCCTCCTCTCTGGAAACACCATATATTTT,CASSLRGLLSGNTIYF
TRBD1,TRBV7-3,-,TRBJ2-1,TGTGCCAGCAGCTTAACGCGGACAGGGTACAATGAGCAGTTCTTC,CASSLTRTGYNEQFF
TRBD2,TRBV7-2,few,TRBJ2-5,TGTGCCAGCAGCTTAGGACAGCGCGGGAGCGTTCAAGAGACCCAGTACTTC,CASSLGQRGSVQETQYF
TRBD2,TRBV3-1/TRBV3-2,-,TRBJ2-2,TGTGCCAGCAGCCACCTTAGCGGGGCCGGGGAGCTGTTTTTT,CASSHLSGAGELFF
TRBD2,TRBV6-6,-,TRBJ2-5,TGTGCCACCGGAGCGGGGGGCGATTTAGAGACCCAGTACTTC,CATGAGGDLETQYF
TRBD1,TRBV15,-,TRBJ2-7,TGTGCCACCAGCAAGGACCGGGACAGAGGCTACGAGCAGTACTTC,CATSKDRDRGYEQYF
-,TRBV10-1,-,TRBJ2-4,TGCGCCAGCAGTGAACGAGGGTTGGGAAACATTCAGTACTTC,CASSERGLGNIQYF
-,TRBV7-9,-,TRBJ2-7,TGTGCCAGCAGCCTCCCGGGGTCTTACGAGCAGTACTTC,CASSLPGSYEQYF
-,TRBV18,-,TRBJ2-1,TGTGCCAGCTCACCAAGTTTGAGGGAGGCCTACAATGAGCAGTTCTTC,CASSPSLREAYNEQFF
-,TRBV6-1,-,TRBJ2-7,TGTGCCAGCAGTGAAGCAAGTGTGGCTAGCTCCTACGAGCAGTACTTC,CASSEASVASSYEQYF
TRBD1,TRBV15,-,TRBJ1-5,TGTGCCACCAGCAGAGACCTGAACCCCGACAGGGTTGATCAGCCCCAGCATTTT,CATSRDLNPDRVDQPQHF
TRBD2,TRBV7-2,-,TRBJ2-1,TGTGCCAGCAGCTTAGTCACCAGCGGGGGCTACAATGAGCAGTTCTTC,CASSLVTSGGYNEQFF
-,TRBV7-8,-,TRBJ1-4,TGTGCCAGCAGCTTTTTAGCCTCTAATGAAAAACTGTTTTTT,CASSFLASNEKLFF
TRBD2,TRBV27,-,TRBJ2-1,TGTGCCAGCAGTCCCCTAGCGGGAGGGCCGGGGAATGAGCAGTTCTTC,CASSPLAGGPGNEQFF
-,TRBV7-2,-,TRBJ1-2,TGTGCCAGCAGCCTCGCGGAGCGTCATGGCTACACCTTC,CASSLAERHGYTF
TRBD1,TRBV6-2/TRBV6-3,-,TRBJ1-2,TGTGCCAGCAGCTCCTTGATCACAGGGGCTGGCTACACCTTC,CASSSLITGAGYTF
TRBD1,TRBV11-2,-,TRBJ1-1,TGTGCCAGCAGCGCAGCGGCAGGGGGGACTGAAGCTTTCTTT,CASSAAAGGTEAFF
-,TRBV30,once,TRBJ1-1,TGTGCCTGGAGTGTACAACGGACAGCTGAAGCTTTCTTT,CAWSVQRTAEAFF
TRBD1,TRBV7-9,-,TRBJ1-1,TGTGCCAGCAGCAAGATACAGGGGTCGGCTTTCTTT,CASSKIQGSAFF
TRBD1,TRBV28,-,TRBJ1-1,TGTGCCAGCAGTTTGGCGGGGACGACAGGGGAAACTGAAGCTTTCTTT,CASSLAGTTGETEAFF
-,TRBV7-2,-,TRBJ1-2,TGTGCCAGCAGCTTAGGGTCGGTCTATGGCTACACCTTC,CASSLGSVYGYTF
TRBD1,TRBV3-1/TRBV3-2,-,TRBJ1-1,TGTGCCAGCAGCACCCGACAGGGAAGAACTGAAGCTTTCTTT,CASSTRQGRTEAFF
TRBD1,TRBV7-2,-,TRBJ1-4,TGTGCCAGCAGCTTACTACAGGGGCCTAATGAAAAACTGTTTTTT,CASSLLQGPNEKLFF
-,TRBV5-4,-,TRBJ2-5,TGTGCCAGCAGCCGAGCTCAGGGAGAGACCCAGTACTTC,CASSRAQGETQYF
-,TRBV6-6,-,TRBJ1-2,TGTGCCAGCATCCCGCAAGCAGGGCAGGAGTATGGCTACACCTTC,CASIPQAGQEYGYTF
TRBD1,TRBV29-1,-,TRBJ2-3,TGCACAGGACAGGGATTCACAGATACGCAGTATTTT,CTGQGFTDTQYF
TRBD1,TRBV5-4,-,TRBJ2-1,TGTGCCTGCTCGTTAAGGGGGCCCTCCAATGAGCAGTTCTTC,CACSLRGPSNEQFF
-,TRBV12-5,-,TRBJ2-7,TGTGCTAGTGGTTTGGTACCCCCGGCAGGGGTCCACCAGGCAGGGCCCTACGAGCAGTACTTC,CASGLVPPAGVHQAGPYEQYF
-,TRBV5-1,-,TRBJ1-1,TGCGCCAGCAGCTGGACATCCTCGTGGGAAGCTTTCTTT,CASSWTSSWEAFF
-,TRBV25-1,-,TRBJ2-5,TGTGCCAGCAGTGCCTCATCGGGTGTTAGGGAGACCCAGTACTTC,CASSASSGVRETQYF
TRBD2,TRBV5-1,-,TRBJ2-3,TGCGCCAGCAGCCCTTTGGCTGGCGGGAGGACAGATACGCAGTATTTT,CASSPLAGGRTDTQYF
-,TRBV7-2,-,TRBJ1-4,TGTGCCAGCAGCTTAGCGCCCAGGGGCGAAAAACTGTTTTTT,CASSLAPRGEKLFF
-,TRBV6-5,few,TRBJ1-2,TGTGCCAGCAGTTACTCGACTGGCGGGTATGGCTACACCTTC,CASSYSTGGYGYTF
-,TRBV7-2,-,TRBJ1-2,TGTGCCAGCAGCCCGACTGAGGGCTATGGCTACACCTTC,CASSPTEGYGYTF
-,TRBV7-2,-,TRBJ1-1,TGTGCCAGCAGCTTCGGGAGTGAAGCTTTCTTT,CASSFGSEAFF
TRBD2,TRBV2,-,TRBJ2-1,TGTGCCAGCAGTGAAGCGGCTAGCGGGGCGAATGAGCAGTTCTTC,CASSEAASGANEQFF
TRBD1,TRBV7-9,-,TRBJ1-1,TGTGCCAGCAGCTTAGGCCCGACAACAGGGGGCGGGACTTTCTTT,CASSLGPTTGGGTFF
-,TRBV29-1,-,TRBJ1-5,TGCAGCGCTCGAATGCGGGGGGATCAGCCCCAGCATTTT,CSARMRGDQPQHF
TRBD2,TRBV28,few,TRBJ2-3,TGTGCCAGCAGTGGGGGGGGGACTAGTCGTAGGGCAGATACGCAGTATTTT,CASSGGGTSRRADTQYF
-,TRBV19,once,TRBJ1-1,TGTGCCAGTTCCAGCCGGGATGGGCCGGGCACTGAAGCTTTCTTT,CASSSRDGPGTEAFF